This TCR beta chain derives from a study of T cell responses to AZD1222 COVID-19 vaccine. For this clone: As yet, its antigen is unknown.

The CDR3 consists of 13 residues. V was pared by 6 bases and J by 8 bases, with 9 bases of the junction left unmatched. From germline, CDR1 is PRHDT and CDR2 FYEKMQ (reference sequence). Some clones are missing from TCRdb's copy, which holds only in-frame ones; the method was immunoSEQ multiplex PCR. The sample holds some 64,000 clones, approximately 80% seen once. Notes on the study in general: Every sample of the repertoires postdated the peak T cell response. Spike-specific TCR breadth and depth were elevated following two AZD1222 doses. Clonal diversity was possibly underestimated, and the donors were mostly white British, with more females.

The receptor's source is an adult in good health. Sequencing was performed on peripheral blood, taken on day 0 of AZD1222 vaccination. This chain links TRBV13 with TRBJ1-1, with 7 nucleotides matching TRBD1. CDR3 coding DNA: TGTGCCAGCAGTACCTCCGGGACAGAAGAAGCTTTCTTT. Encoded protein: CASSTSGTEEAFF.